This TCR beta chain emerged from a study of blood T cell repertoires in COVID-19. Study context: The United States, Italy and Spain supplied acute and convalescent COVID-19 samples.

Trimming removed 4 bases at V and 4 bases at J, with 16 bases between. Germline assignment: CDR1 LNHDA and CDR2 SQIVND (reference sequence). CDR3 length equals 16 residues. The protocol was immunoSEQ multiplex PCR, while the TCRdb copy is restricted to in-frame clones and leaves out a portion. The profile shows 310,000 or so clones, around 90% of them singletons. The clonotype comes from a woman aged 18-30 years with acute COVID-19. The sequenced material came from PBMCs or T cells enriched from blood (not recorded which). This rearrangement joins TRBV19 to TRBJ1-4; tentative D call: TRBD1 (5 bases). CDR3 nucleotide sequence: TGTGCCAGTAGTACCAAAAACAGGCATGATAATGAAAAACTGTTTTTT. Its translation: CASSTKNRHDNEKLFF. Complete variable domain (other parts from reference TRBV19 and TRBJ1-4): DGGITQSPKYLFRKEGQNVTLSCEQNLNHDAMYWYRQDPGQGLRLIYYSQIVNDFQKGDIAEGYSVSREKKESFPLTVTSAQKNPTAFYLCASSTKNRHDNEKLFFGSGTQLSVL.